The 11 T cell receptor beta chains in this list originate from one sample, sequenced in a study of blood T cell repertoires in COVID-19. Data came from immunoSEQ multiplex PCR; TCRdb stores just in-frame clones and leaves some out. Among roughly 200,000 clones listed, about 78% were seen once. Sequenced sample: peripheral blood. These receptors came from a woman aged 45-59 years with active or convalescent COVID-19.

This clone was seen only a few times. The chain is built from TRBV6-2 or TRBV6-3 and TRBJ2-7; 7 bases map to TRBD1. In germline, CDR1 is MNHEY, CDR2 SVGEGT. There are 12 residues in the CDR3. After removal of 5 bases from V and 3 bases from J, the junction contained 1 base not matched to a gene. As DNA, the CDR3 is TGTGCCAGCAGTCGACAGGGCTACGAGCAGTACTTC. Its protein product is CASSRQGYEQYF.

CDR3 residues: CASSYLAYGELFF. Here the CDR3 DNA reads TGTGCCAGCAGTTACTTAGCCTATGGGGAGCTGTTTTTT. The rearrangement links TRBV6-5 to TRBJ2-2; no reliable D call. The CDR3 is made up of 13 amino acids. V lost 1 base, J lost 8 bases, and 8 bases lay in between. The germline CDR1 and CDR2 sequences are MNHEY and SVGAGI.

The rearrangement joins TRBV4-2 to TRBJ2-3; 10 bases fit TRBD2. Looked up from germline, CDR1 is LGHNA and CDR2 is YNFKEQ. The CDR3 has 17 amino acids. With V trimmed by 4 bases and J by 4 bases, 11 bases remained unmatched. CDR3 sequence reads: CASSPLPALAGSDTQYF. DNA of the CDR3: TGTGCCAGCAGCCCCCTTCCCGCACTAGCGGGATCAGATACGCAGTATTTT.

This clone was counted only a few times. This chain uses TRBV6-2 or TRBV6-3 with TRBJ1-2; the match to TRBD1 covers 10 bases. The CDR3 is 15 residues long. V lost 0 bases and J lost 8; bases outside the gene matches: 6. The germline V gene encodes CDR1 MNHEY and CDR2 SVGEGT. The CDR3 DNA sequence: TGTGCCAGCAGTTACTCGACAGGGGGCTTAACGGGCTACACCTTC. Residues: CASSYSTGGLTGYTF.

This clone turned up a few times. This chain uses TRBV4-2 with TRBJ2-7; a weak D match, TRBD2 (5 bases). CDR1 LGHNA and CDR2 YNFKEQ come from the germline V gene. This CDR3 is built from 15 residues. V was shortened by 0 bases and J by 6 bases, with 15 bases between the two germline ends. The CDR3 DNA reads TGTGCCAGCAGCCAAGATCGCTCCGGAGGTTCCGAGCAGTACTTC. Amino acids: CASSQDRSGGSEQYF.

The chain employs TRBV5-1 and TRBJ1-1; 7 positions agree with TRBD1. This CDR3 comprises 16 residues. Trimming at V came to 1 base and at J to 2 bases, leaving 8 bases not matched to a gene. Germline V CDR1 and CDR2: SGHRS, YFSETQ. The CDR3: CASSLSTTGKNTEAFF. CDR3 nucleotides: TGCGCCAGCAGCTTGTCGACGACAGGGAAAAACACTGAAGCTTTCTTT.

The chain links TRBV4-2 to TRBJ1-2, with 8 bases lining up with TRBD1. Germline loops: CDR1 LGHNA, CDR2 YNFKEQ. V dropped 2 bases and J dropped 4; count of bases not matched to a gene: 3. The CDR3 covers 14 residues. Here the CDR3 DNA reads TGTGCCAGCAGCCAAACTGGACAGGGCTATGGCTACACCTTC. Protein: CASSQTGQGYGYTF.

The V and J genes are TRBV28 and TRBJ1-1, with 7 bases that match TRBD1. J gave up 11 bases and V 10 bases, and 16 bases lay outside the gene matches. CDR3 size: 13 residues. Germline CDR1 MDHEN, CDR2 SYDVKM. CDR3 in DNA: TGTGCCATCGAGTCGACAGGGAGCTCACAGGCTTTCTTT. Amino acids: CAIESTGSSQAFF.

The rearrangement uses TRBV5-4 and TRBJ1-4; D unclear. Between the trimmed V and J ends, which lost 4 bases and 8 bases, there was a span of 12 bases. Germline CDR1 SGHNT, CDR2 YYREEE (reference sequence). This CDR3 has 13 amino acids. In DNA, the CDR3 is TGTGCCAGCAGCCCCAGGCCCGAGGAAAAACTGTTTTTT. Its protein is CASSPRPEEKLFF. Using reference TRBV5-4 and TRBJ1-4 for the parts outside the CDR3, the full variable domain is ETGVTQSPTHLIKTRGQQVTLRCSSQSGHNTVSWYQQALGQGPQFIFQYYREEENGRGNFPPRFSGLQFPNYSSELNVNALELDDSALYLCASSPRPEEKLFFGSGTQLSVL.

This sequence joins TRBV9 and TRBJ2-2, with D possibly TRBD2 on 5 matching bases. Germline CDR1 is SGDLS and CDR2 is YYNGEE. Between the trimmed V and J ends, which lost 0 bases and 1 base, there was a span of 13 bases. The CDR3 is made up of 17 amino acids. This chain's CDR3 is CASSVGFGLLNTGELFF. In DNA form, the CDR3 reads TGTGCCAGCAGCGTAGGTTTTGGACTTCTGAACACCGGGGAGCTGTTTTTT.

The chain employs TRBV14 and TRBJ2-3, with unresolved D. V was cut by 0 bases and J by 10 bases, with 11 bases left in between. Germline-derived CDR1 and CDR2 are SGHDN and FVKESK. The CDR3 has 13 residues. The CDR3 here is CASSQDRYRAQYF. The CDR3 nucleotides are TGTGCCAGCAGCCAAGATCGCTACCGGGCGCAGTATTTT.